Only a few counts were recorded for the clone carrying this T cell receptor (beta chain). The data derive from a study of cytomegalovirus exposure and HLA in healthy donors. A multiplex PCR was run with 60 Vbeta primers and 13 Jbeta primers. This table comes from immunoSEQ multiplex PCR, and its TCRdb copy is limited to in-frame clones, with some not included. The sample yields about 140,000 clones, approximately 78% seen once. The CDR3 runs to 16 residues. Germline values: CDR1 SGHDN, CDR2 FVKESK. Trimming removed 1 base at V and 0 bases at J, with 12 bases between. The clonotype originates from a woman aged 45-65 years in good health and CMV-seropositive. Sequencing was carried out using PBMCs. J is TRBJ2-5 and V is TRBV14; a weak D match, TRBD1 (5 bases). The chain's CDR3 is CASSQVYGAYQETQYF. The CDR3 coding sequence is TGTGCCAGCAGCCAAGTGTATGGGGCGTACCAAGAGACCCAGTACTTC.